This entry lists 18 T cell receptor beta chains sequenced from one sample in a study of shared clonotypes between healthy human individuals. TCRdb keeps only in-frame clones here, not all; method: immunoSEQ multiplex PCR. The sample shows around 2.5 million clones, 93% of them seen only once. The sequenced sample was naive CD4+ T cells from PBMCs. Subset of the sample: CD45RA+ positively selected. The source of these receptors is a man between 18 and 29 years old in good health. Some clones in this sample may be carry-over from other donors' samples.

This clone was recorded once. The V and J genes are TRBV29-1 and TRBJ2-5; no definite D call. The DNA end favors TRBJ2-7, so the J call may be wrong. Germline loops: CDR1 SQVTM, CDR2 ANQGSEA. The CDR3 sequence is 14 residues long. The DNA of the CDR3 is TGCAGCGTTGAAACTTCGCAGAGATCCTACGAGCAGTACTTC. It translates to CSVETSQRSYEQYF.

The rearrangement joins TRBV6-5 to TRBJ2-3; D not resolved. The CDR3 has 15 amino acids. The germline gives CDR1 MNHEY, CDR2 SVGAGI. Trimming pared 2 bases from V and 6 bases from J, leaving 15 bases between. Written as DNA, the CDR3 is TGTGCCAGCAGTTACGAGTATGGGTCTAAGGATACGCAGTATTTT. Residues: CASSYEYGSKDTQYF.

This rearrangement joins TRBV28 to TRBJ2-7; 11 bases fit TRBD2. The CDR3 sequence is 15 residues long. Germline-derived CDR1 and CDR2 are MDHEN and SYDVKM. J gave up 5 bases and V 3 bases, and 6 bases lay outside the gene matches. The CDR3 region is CASSFELAGVDEQYF. The CDR3 DNA sequence: TGTGCCAGCAGTTTCGAACTAGCGGGAGTTGACGAGCAGTACTTC.

The CDR3 spells CASSRGDSDEKLFF. CDR3 sequence (DNA): TGTGCCAGTAGTAGGGGAGACAGCGATGAAAAACTGTTTTTT. This rearrangement joins TRBV19 to TRBJ1-4; D possibly corresponds to TRBD1 (5 bases). Trimming pared 4 bases from V and 6 bases from J, leaving 12 bases between. There are 14 residues in the CDR3. Germline V gives CDR1 LNHDA, CDR2 SQIVND (reference sequence).

V is TRBV7-3 and J is TRBJ2-1; 9 bases match TRBD2. Germline V gene data show CDR1 as SGHTA and CDR2 as FQGTGA. The CDR3 consists of 15 residues. V gave up 2 bases and J gave up 7 bases; unmatched junction bases: 6. The CDR3 loop is CASSLLAGLRNEQFF. The CDR3 nucleotides are TGTGCCAGCAGCTTACTAGCGGGGTTAAGAAATGAGCAGTTCTTC.

The chain employs TRBV4-2 and TRBJ1-2; D perhaps matches TRBD1 (5 bases). Trimming took 0 bases from V and 11 from J, leaving 19 bases between them. Germline V lookup: CDR1 LGHNA, CDR2 YNFKEQ. The CDR3 length is 15 residues. DNA for the CDR3: TGTGCCAGCAGCCAAGAGTACCTGGACAATCGGTTTTACACCTTC. Translating it yields CASSQEYLDNRFYTF.

The chain employs TRBV5-1 and TRBJ1-1; D unclear. CDR1 is SGHRS and CDR2 is YFSETQ in the germline V gene. There are 16 residues in the CDR3. Trimming took 9 bases from V and 0 from J, leaving 21 bases between them. The CDR3 sequence: CATQKEHGNMNTEAFF. DNA for the CDR3: TGCGCCACACAAAAAGAACATGGAAATATGAACACTGAAGCTTTCTTT.

The chain joins TRBV5-6 to TRBJ1-2; TRBD1 matches 8 bases. Trimming cost V 0 bases and J 2 bases; bases outside gene matches: 6. The V gene's germline CDR1 is SGHDT and CDR2 YYEEEE. The CDR3 covers 16 residues. The CDR3: CASSLGTGQANYGYTF. The CDR3 DNA reads as TGTGCCAGCAGCTTGGGTACGGGACAGGCCAACTATGGCTACACCTTC.

The chain is built from TRBV7-6 and TRBJ1-5; D not resolved. The length of the CDR3 is 14 residues. V was shortened by 4 bases and J by 3 bases, with 10 bases between the two germline ends. Germline lookup yields CDR1 SGHVS and CDR2 FNYEAQ. The CDR3 loop reads CASSSQPTNQPQHF. In DNA form, the CDR3 reads TGTGCCAGCAGCTCACAACCTACCAATCAGCCCCAGCATTTT.

The CDR3 DNA sequence: TGTGCCAGCAGCGTTCGTCAGGGGGCATCGTTGGGGGCCAACGTCCTGACTTTC. Its translation: CASSVRQGASLGANVLTF. This chain uses TRBV9 with TRBJ2-6; 8 nucleotides align to TRBD1. Trimming at V came to 2 bases and at J to 4 bases, leaving 11 bases not matched to a gene. Germline V lookup: CDR1 SGDLS, CDR2 YYNGEE. The CDR3 loop spans 18 amino acids. The whole variable domain, remainder taken from reference TRBV9 and TRBJ2-6, is DSGVTQTPKHLITATGQRVTLRCSPRSGDLSVYWYQQSLDQGLQFLIQYYNGEERAKGNILERFSAQQFPDLHSELNLSSLELGDSALYFCASSVRQGASLGANVLTFGAGSRLTVL.

V and J are TRBV28 and TRBJ2-7, with D tentatively TRBD1 (6 bases). The germline CDR1 and CDR2 sequences are MDHEN and SYDVKM. V was cut by 2 bases and J by 9 bases, with 14 bases left in between. The CDR3 has 13 amino acids. CDR3 nucleotide sequence: TGTGCCAGCAGTTTAATACAGGACAGTTGGCAGTACTTC. This encodes CASSLIQDSWQYF.

The chain uses TRBV5-1 and TRBJ1-1; D is unresolved. The CDR3 extends over 12 amino acids. Per the germline V gene, CDR1 is SGHRS and CDR2 is YFSETQ. V lost 8 bases and J lost 0, with 8 bases in between. Here the CDR3 reads CASRTLNTEAFF. CDR3 DNA sequence: TGCGCCAGTCGGACTTTGAACACTGAAGCTTTCTTT.

The chain is built from TRBV18 and TRBJ1-1, with D perhaps TRBD1 (5 bases). The CDR3 consists of 15 residues. Germline V CDR1 and CDR2: KGHSH, LQKENI. Trimming stripped 2 bases from V and 2 bases from J, with 12 bases between. CDR3 sequence (DNA): TGTGCCAGCTCACCAGTCGTTCAGGGAAACACTGAAGCTTTCTTT. The encoded protein is CASSPVVQGNTEAFF.

This clone occurred once. CDR3: CATSRGQRSQPQHF. The DNA of the CDR3 is TGTGCCACCAGCAGGGGGCAGAGGTCGCAGCCCCAGCATTTT. V is TRBV15 and J is TRBJ1-5, with TRBD1 as a possible D gene (5 bases). This CDR3 is built from 14 residues. Trimming shortened V by 3 bases and J by 7 bases, and 13 bases separated the two germline ends. Germline V lookup: CDR1 LNHNV, CDR2 YYDKDF (reference sequence).

Concerning this clone: This sample also contains other DNA sequences that code for the same CDR3. This chain connects TRBV5-1 to TRBJ2-7; unclear D gene. V was cut by 5 bases and J by 0 bases, with 6 bases left in between. Germline V CDR1 and CDR2: SGHRS, YFSETQ. The CDR3 has 12 amino acids. The CDR3 bases are TGCGCCAGCAGTCCCAGCTCCTACGAGCAGTACTTC. Amino acids: CASSPSSYEQYF. Looking up the rest from reference TRBV5-1 and TRBJ2-7 gives the full variable domain: KAGVTQTPRYLIKTRGQQVTLSCSPISGHRSVSWYQQTPGQGLQFLFEYFSETQRNKGNFPGRFSGRQFSNSRSEMNVSTLELGDSALYLCASSPSSYEQYFGPGTRLTVT.

This chain joins TRBV6-4 and TRBJ2-1, with 7 positions matching TRBD1. The CDR3 runs to 16 residues. Per the germline V gene, CDR1 is MRHNA and CDR2 is SNTAGT. The V gene end was trimmed by 5 bases and the J gene end by 2 bases; junction bases not matched to a gene: 9. The CDR3 spells CASSYSGTEAYNEQFF. CDR3 coding DNA: TGTGCCAGCAGTTATTCCGGGACAGAAGCCTACAATGAGCAGTTCTTC.

The chain joins TRBV28 to TRBJ2-5, with TRBD2 matching over 8 bases. V lost 9 bases, J lost 7 bases, and 13 bases stayed unmatched. Germline values: CDR1 MDHEN, CDR2 SYDVKM. The CDR3 runs to 14 residues. CDR3 amino acids: CASSRPGAGGTQYF. DNA of the CDR3: TGTGCCAGTTCCCGGCCGGGGGCGGGGGGGACCCAGTACTTC.

This rearrangement joins TRBV12-5 to TRBJ2-3, with 16 bases aligning to TRBD2. The CDR3 loop spans 19 amino acids. Germline values: CDR1 LGHNT, CDR2 FRNRAP. V shed 2 bases and J 4 bases; nucleotides not matched to a gene: 9. The CDR3 DNA sequence: TGTGCTAGTGGTTTGATAGCCGGGACTAGCGGGAGGGATCCAGATACGCAGTATTTT. It is translated as CASGLIAGTSGRDPDTQYF.